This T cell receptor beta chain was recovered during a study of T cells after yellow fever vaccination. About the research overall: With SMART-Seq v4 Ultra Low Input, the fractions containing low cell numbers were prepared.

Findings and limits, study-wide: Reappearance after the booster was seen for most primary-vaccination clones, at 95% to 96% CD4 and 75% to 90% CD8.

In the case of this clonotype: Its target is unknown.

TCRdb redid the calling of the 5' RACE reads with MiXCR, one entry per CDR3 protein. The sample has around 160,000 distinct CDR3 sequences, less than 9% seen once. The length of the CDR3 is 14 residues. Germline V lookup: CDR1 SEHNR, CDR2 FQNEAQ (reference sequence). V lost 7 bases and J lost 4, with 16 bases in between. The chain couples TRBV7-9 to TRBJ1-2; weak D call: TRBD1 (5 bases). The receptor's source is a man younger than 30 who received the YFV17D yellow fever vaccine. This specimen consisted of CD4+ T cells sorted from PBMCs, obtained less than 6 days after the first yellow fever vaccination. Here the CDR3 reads CASTTRGASYGYTF. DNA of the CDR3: TGTGCCAGCACCACTCGCGGGGCCTCCTATGGCTACACCTTC.